The clone carrying this T cell receptor beta chain occurred many times. Its target is unknown. This sample stems from a study of regulatory T cells in long-lasting Graves disease. For the study at large: Freshly diagnosed Graves' patients had used antithyroid drugs for under 3 months.

CDR3 length equals 16 residues. The ends were cut back, 6 bases at V and 1 base at J, with 15 bases in the middle. Germline V lookup: CDR1 LNHDA, CDR2 SQIVND (reference sequence). Regarding the study as a whole: Persistent patients shared more public clonotypes (approximately 2,800) than new patients (nearly 1,000). Peripheral blood was the sole material, not thyroid tissue.

Researchers made TCR beta libraries by using iRepertoire HTBI primers and running Arm-PCR on CDR3 regions. TCRdb reanalysed the multiplex PCR reads using MiXCR and keeps one entry per CDR3 protein. The sample carries approximately 250,000 distinct CDR3 sequences, around 18% recorded once. Time point described: newly diagnosed GD, antithyroid drugs for less than 3 months. From RNA extracted from PBMCs, the TCR library was made. A volume of about 9.9 milliliters of peripheral blood was collected in EDTA tubes. This receptor was identified in a female donor with Graves disease. The specimen comprised peripheral blood mononuclear cells (PBMCs), sampled at new diagnosis, from a patient treated with antithyroid drugs. The J gene is TRBJ2-2, the V gene TRBV19; maybe TRBD2 (5 bases). Here the CDR3 reads CASSPGIDKNTGELFF. The CDR3 nucleotides read TGTGCCAGTAGCCCGGGGATCGATAAGAACACCGGGGAGCTGTTTTTT. The full variable domain, completed using reference TRBV19 and TRBJ2-2, is DGGITQSPKYLFRKEGQNVTLSCEQNLNHDAMYWYRQDPGQGLRLIYYSQIVNDFQKGDIAEGYSVSREKKESFPLTVTSAQKNPTAFYLCASSPGIDKNTGELFFGEGSRLTVL.